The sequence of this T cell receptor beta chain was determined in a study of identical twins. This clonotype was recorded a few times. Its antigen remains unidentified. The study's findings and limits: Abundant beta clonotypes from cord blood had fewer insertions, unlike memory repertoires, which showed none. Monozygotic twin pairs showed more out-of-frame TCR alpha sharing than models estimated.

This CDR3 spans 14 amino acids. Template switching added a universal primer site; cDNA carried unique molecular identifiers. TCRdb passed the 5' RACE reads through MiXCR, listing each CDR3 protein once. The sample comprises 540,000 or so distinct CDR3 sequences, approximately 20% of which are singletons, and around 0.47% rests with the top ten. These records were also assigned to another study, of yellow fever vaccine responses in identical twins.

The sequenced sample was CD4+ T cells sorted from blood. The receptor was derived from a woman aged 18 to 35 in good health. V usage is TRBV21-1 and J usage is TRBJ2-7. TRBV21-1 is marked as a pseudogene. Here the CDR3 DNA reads TGTGCCAGCAGCAAAGAGGCCAGCTCCTACGAGCAGTACGTC. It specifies CASSKEASSYEQYV.